These 30 T cell receptor beta chains originate from one sample sequenced in a study of cytomegalovirus exposure and HLA in healthy donors. 60 Vbeta and 13 Jbeta primers were used in PCR. The table came from immunoSEQ multiplex PCR; TCRdb's copy has only in-frame clones and leaves some out. The table lists 150,000 to 200,000 clones, 76% of them singletons. The material sequenced was PBMCs. Every receptor here comes from a male donor in good health and CMV-seronegative.

The genes are TRBV4-1 and TRBJ1-6; the D is unclear. The V gene's germline CDR1 is MGHRA and CDR2 YSYEKL. The CDR3 covers 16 residues. Deletions cut 4 bases from V and 2 bases from J, with 12 bases between. The CDR3 nucleotides read TGCGCCAGCAGCCCCAGGATTCCAGCCTATAATTCACCCCTCCACTTT. Its translation: CASSPRIPAYNSPLHF.

The rearrangement links TRBV5-6 to TRBJ2-1, with 10 bases that match TRBD2. The germline V gene has CDR1 SGHDT and CDR2 YYEEEE. The J segment lost 1 base and the V segment lost 4 bases, leaving 8 bases of the junction unmatched. The CDR3 sequence is 17 residues long. CDR3 DNA sequence: TGTGCCAGCAGCCTCCGGACTAGCGGTAGTTCCTACAATGAGCAGTTCTTC. Translated: CASSLRTSGSSYNEQFF.

The chain employs TRBV25-1 and TRBJ1-3; 8 bases align to TRBD1. CDR3 length equals 14 residues. CDR1 and CDR2 (germline): MGHDK, SYGVNS. V lost 8 bases, J lost 2 bases, and 5 bases stayed unmatched. The CDR3 sequence is CASRRQGTGNTIYF. DNA of the CDR3: TGTGCCAGCCGCCGACAGGGGACTGGAAACACCATATATTTT.

CDR3 amino acids: CASSPGVSSYEQYF. The CDR3 DNA reads as TGTGCCAGCAGTCCAGGGGTCTCCTCCTACGAGCAGTACTTC. The gene calls are TRBV28 and TRBJ2-7; weak D call: TRBD1 (6 bases). The CDR3 contains 14 residues. Trimming removed 5 bases at V and 0 bases at J, with 11 bases between. The V gene's germline CDR1 is MDHEN and CDR2 SYDVKM.

The chain links TRBV27 to TRBJ1-2, with 10 bases aligning to TRBD1. The CDR3 runs to 18 residues. Per germline, CDR1 MNHEY and CDR2 SMNVEV (reference sequence). Losses at the gene ends were 4 bases for V and 4 bases for J; bases not matched to a gene: 15. The CDR3 bases are TGTGCCAGCAGTTCATCGACAGGGGGCCACCCTCTTCCCTATGGCTACACCTTC. Protein: CASSSSTGGHPLPYGYTF.

This clone occurred a few times. CDR3 DNA sequence: TGTGCCAGTAGTATAGTGGCCCACCAATCCTACGAGCAGTACTTC. Translating gives CASSIVAHQSYEQYF. The chain joins TRBV19 to TRBJ2-7; no firm D call. This CDR3 is 15 amino acids long. Trimming pared 1 base from V and 1 base from J, leaving 11 bases between. Germline-derived CDR1 and CDR2 are LNHDA and SQIVND (reference sequence).

This clone was seen only once. CDR3 in DNA: TGCGCCAGCAGCTTGGGAACAGGATCTACGAATGAGCAGTTCTTC. Translation gives CASSLGTGSTNEQFF. V and J are TRBV5-1 and TRBJ2-1, with D tentatively TRBD1 (5 bases). The CDR3 totals 15 residues. V lost 0 bases to trimming and J lost 7 bases, with 14 bases between them. Looked up from germline, CDR1 is SGHRS and CDR2 is YFSETQ.

The chain is built from TRBV30 and TRBJ1-6; unclear D gene. From germline, CDR1 is GTSNPN and CDR2 SVGIG (reference sequence). Trimming took off 5 bases at V and 5 bases at J, with 10 bases between the two ends. This CDR3 has 13 amino acids. The CDR3 bases are TGTGCCTGGGGGCCCCTTGATAATTCACCCCTCCACTTT. Protein: CAWGPLDNSPLHF.

The chain carries TRBV5-6 and TRBJ1-6; no clear D gene. CDR1 is SGHDT and CDR2 is YYEEEE in the germline V gene. The CDR3 consists of 12 residues. Between the trimmed V and J ends, which lost 2 bases and 13 bases, there was a span of 10 bases. CDR3 bases: TGTGCCAGCAGCTTCGGCAGGCACCCCCTCCACTTT. The encoded protein is CASSFGRHPLHF.

This clone is a singleton in its sample. This rearrangement joins TRBV2 to TRBJ1-4, with D uncertain. Germline lookup yields CDR1 SNHLY and CDR2 FYNNEI. The CDR3 runs to 14 residues. V was clipped by 8 bases and J by 0 bases, with 10 bases between them. The CDR3 spells CASGLLSTNEKLFF. The CDR3 bases are TGTGCCAGCGGACTTCTATCAACTAATGAAAAACTGTTTTTT.

This sequence joins TRBV7-2 and TRBJ2-4, with D tentatively TRBD1 (5 bases). Trimming took 5 bases from V and 6 from J, leaving 8 bases between them. Germline V lookup: CDR1 SGHTA, CDR2 FQGNSA. This CDR3 is built from 12 residues. In DNA, the CDR3 is TGTGCCAGCAGCCCAAGGGGAAACATTCAGTACTTC. Protein sequence: CASSPRGNIQYF.

This clone has a handful of counts. The V gene is TRBV5-1, the J gene TRBJ2-7, with TRBD1 matching 8 bases. The CDR3 has 14 amino acids. Unmatched junction bases numbered 3, after V lost 4 bases and J lost 0 bases. Germline CDR1 is SGHRS and CDR2 is YFSETQ. CDR3 sequence: CASSPGTGSYEQYF. In DNA form, the CDR3 reads TGCGCCAGCAGCCCTGGGACAGGCTCCTACGAGCAGTACTTC.

The chain carries TRBV7-9 and TRBJ2-7; the match to TRBD1 covers 7 bases. This CDR3 has 13 residues. Germline loops: CDR1 SEHNR, CDR2 FQNEAQ (reference sequence). V was clipped by 6 bases and J by 4 bases; unmatched bases: 6. CDR3 amino acids: CASSLSGGYEQYF. The CDR3 DNA sequence: TGTGCCAGCAGTTTATCAGGGGGTTACGAGCAGTACTTC.

The J gene is TRBJ2-1, the V gene TRBV29-1, with 8 positions matching TRBD1. J lost 11 bases, V lost 4 bases, and 7 bases had no gene match. Germline-derived CDR1 and CDR2 are SQVTM and ANQGSEA. CDR3 size: 12 residues. The CDR3 DNA sequence: TGCAGCGTTGGAGGGCAGGGGGCGAAGCAGTTCTTC. It translates to CSVGGQGAKQFF.

This chain connects TRBV5-4 to TRBJ2-7; D unresolved. The CDR3 is made up of 11 amino acids. V lost 4 bases and J lost 3, with 5 bases in between. Germline-derived CDR1 and CDR2 are SGHNT and YYREEE (reference sequence). The CDR3 DNA reads TGTGCCAGCAGCAATTACTACGAGCAGTACTTC. Encoded protein: CASSNYYEQYF.

V and J are TRBV7-8 and TRBJ2-7; D is uncertain. The ends were cut back, 2 bases at V and 3 bases at J, with 5 bases in the middle. The germline CDR1 and CDR2 sequences are SGHVS and FQNEAQ. CDR3 length: 12 residues. CDR3 sequence: CASSLSGYEQYF. For the CDR3, the DNA is TGTGCCAGCAGCTTATCGGGCTACGAGCAGTACTTC.

Of note for this clone: The germline gene is not matched at one end of the junction; a read error may be the cause. J is TRBJ2-1 and V is TRBV7-7, with a weak D call TRBD2 (6 bases). CDR1 is SSHAT and CDR2 is FNYEAQ in the germline V gene (reference sequence). CDR3 size: 15 residues. The CDR3 bases are TGTGCTAGCAGCTTGGACGGGGGTTCCTACAATGAGCAGTTCTTC. Protein product: CASSLDGGSYNEQFF. The full variable domain, with the rest looked up from reference TRBV7-7 and TRBJ2-1, is GAGVSQSPRYKVTKRGQDVTLRCDPISSHATLYWYQQALGQGPEFLTYFNYEAQPDKSGLPSDRFSAERPEGSISTLTIQRTEQRDSAMYRCASSLDGGSYNEQFFGPGTRLTVL.

The CDR3 protein is CASSSSTGMRWETQYF. As DNA, the CDR3 is TGTGCCAGCAGCTCATCGACAGGGATGAGGTGGGAGACCCAGTACTTC. This chain links TRBV7-6 with TRBJ2-5, with 7 positions matching TRBD1. J lost 5 bases, V lost 4 bases, and 13 bases had no gene match. The CDR3 covers 16 residues. Germline assignment: CDR1 SGHVS and CDR2 FNYEAQ.

The chain recombines TRBV5-1 with TRBJ1-1; TRBD1 aligns across 7 bases. The ends lost 2 bases at V and 4 bases at J; junction bases unmatched: 11. CDR3 size: 16 residues. Germline V lookup: CDR1 SGHRS, CDR2 YFSETQ. In DNA form, the CDR3 reads TGCGCCAGCAGCTTCTCACAGGGGAGCAGTGGCACTGAAGCTTTCTTT. This translates into CASSFSQGSSGTEAFF.

The CDR3 loop reads CASTPRVSYNEQFF. CDR3 sequence (DNA): TGTGCCAGCACCCCCAGGGTAAGCTACAATGAGCAGTTCTTC. This chain joins TRBV28 and TRBJ2-1, with D possibly being TRBD1 (5 bases). The CDR3 is 14 amino acids. The V gene lost 7 bases and the J gene lost 3 bases, with 13 bases spanning the gap. Per germline, CDR1 MDHEN and CDR2 SYDVKM. The full variable domain, completed using reference TRBV28 and TRBJ2-1, is DVKVTQSSRYLVKRTGEKVFLECVQDMDHENMFWYRQDPGLGLRLIYFSYDVKMKEKGDIPEGYSVSREKKERFSLILESASTNQTSMYLCASTPRVSYNEQFFGPGTRLTVL.

The chain couples TRBV5-4 to TRBJ2-7; TRBD2 aligns across 14 bases. With 4 bases clipped from V and 4 bases from J, the junction kept 10 bases outside the gene matches. The V gene's germline CDR1 is SGHNT and CDR2 YYREEE (reference sequence). The CDR3 extends over 17 amino acids. The CDR3: CASSLGTSGGGIYEQYF. As DNA, the CDR3 is TGTGCCAGCAGCCTGGGGACTAGCGGGGGCGGCATATACGAGCAGTACTTC.

The chain employs TRBV6-7 and TRBJ2-3; 9 bases line up with TRBD1. TRBV6-7 is recorded as an ORF, its role being uncertain. This CDR3 has 17 residues. J was trimmed by 1 base and V by 3 bases; bases with no gene match: 8. CDR3 region: CASSYEQGATCTDTQYF. In nucleotides, the CDR3 is TGTGCCAGCAGTTATGAACAGGGGGCCACATGCACAGATACGCAGTATTTT.

Only a few counts were recorded for this clone. The J gene is TRBJ2-7, the V gene TRBV19; D remains ambiguous. The CDR3 has 14 residues. Germline-derived CDR1 and CDR2 are LNHDA and SQIVND (reference sequence). The V end was cut by 1 base, the J end by 7 bases, with 14 bases between. CDR3 bases: TGTGCCAGTAGTATAGGTGGCAGCCCCAGGGAGCAGTACTTC. It is translated as CASSIGGSPREQYF. The variable domain in full, completed from reference TRBV19 and TRBJ2-7, reads DGGITQSPKYLFRKEGQNVTLSCEQNLNHDAMYWYRQDPGQGLRLIYYSQIVNDFQKGDIAEGYSVSREKKESFPLTVTSAQKNPTAFYLCASSIGGSPREQYFGPGTRLTVT.

The chain carries TRBV28 and TRBJ2-2; 9 bases are shared with TRBD1. Germline V lookup: CDR1 MDHEN, CDR2 SYDVKM. V gave up 7 bases and J gave up 1 base; unmatched junction bases: 1. The CDR3 sequence is 14 residues long. CDR3 sequence (DNA): TGTGCCAGCAAGGGACAGGGGAACACCGGGGAGCTGTTTTTT. Its protein is CASKGQGNTGELFF. The full variable domain, rest sourced from reference TRBV28 and TRBJ2-2, is DVKVTQSSRYLVKRTGEKVFLECVQDMDHENMFWYRQDPGLGLRLIYFSYDVKMKEKGDIPEGYSVSREKKERFSLILESASTNQTSMYLCASKGQGNTGELFFGEGSRLTVL.

The chain carries TRBV4-3 and TRBJ2-5; D is unclear. CDR1 LGHNA and CDR2 YSLEER come from the germline V gene. The CDR3 covers 13 residues. V lost 0 bases, J lost 3 bases, and 5 bases lay in between. In DNA form, the CDR3 reads TGCGCCAGCAGCCAAGATCCAGAAGAGACCCAGTACTTC. This encodes CASSQDPEETQYF.

This clone was seen more than once but under ten times. The DNA of the CDR3 is TGTGCCAGCAGTTCTGCCGGGACAGGTTCCTACGAGCAGTACTTC. Its translation: CASSSAGTGSYEQYF. The chain has TRBV6-5 and TRBJ2-7; the match to TRBD1 covers 8 bases. Per the germline V gene, CDR1 is MNHEY and CDR2 is SVGAGI. Trimming cost V 4 bases and J 1 base; bases outside gene matches: 6. This CDR3 is 15 amino acids long.

This clone was counted between two and nine times. The J gene is TRBJ2-3, the V gene TRBV5-1; 7 bases are a match to TRBD2. Germline CDR1 SGHRS, CDR2 YFSETQ. The V gene end was trimmed by 3 bases and the J gene end by 1 base; junction bases not matched to a gene: 8. The CDR3 length is 16 residues. This CDR3 is CASSSGRVWGTDTQYF. Written as DNA, the CDR3 is TGCGCCAGCAGCTCTGGGAGGGTATGGGGCACAGATACGCAGTATTTT.

The chain carries TRBV5-5 and TRBJ1-1, with D possibly being TRBD1 (5 bases). This CDR3 has 16 amino acids. Germline V gene lookup returns CDR1 SGHKS and CDR2 YYEKEE (reference sequence). V was cut by 0 bases and J by 1 base, with 13 bases left in between. CDR3 sequence reads: CASSLDGAGGNTEAFF. CDR3 DNA: TGTGCCAGCAGCTTGGACGGGGCCGGGGGGAACACTGAAGCTTTCTTT.

This chain uses TRBV4-3 with TRBJ2-7; D gene ambiguous. Per the germline V gene, CDR1 is LGHNA and CDR2 is YSLEER. Trimming removed 0 bases from V and 0 bases from J, with 6 bases in between. The CDR3 consists of 14 residues. DNA for the CDR3: TGCGCCAGCAGCCAAGACCGGAGCTCCTACGAGCAGTACTTC. Its protein is CASSQDRSSYEQYF.

The rearrangement links TRBV7-8 to TRBJ1-5, with D perhaps TRBD1 (6 bases). CDR1 SGHVS and CDR2 FQNEAQ come from the germline V gene. Between the trimmed V and J ends, which lost 3 bases and 3 bases, there was a span of 12 bases. CDR3 length: 15 amino acids. CDR3 in DNA: TGTGCCAGCAGCTTTCGCAGGGGAGTCAATCAGCCCCAGCATTTT. It yields the protein CASSFRRGVNQPQHF.